The entry below describes one TCR beta chain. The data stem from a study of PD-1 blockade in mismatch repair-deficient tumors. Profiled with immunoSEQ multiplex PCR; TCRdb holds only in-frame clones, not every one. The repertoire includes some 49,000 clones, 77% of them detected once, and 2.5% to 4% sits in the top ten. PCR or immunohistochemistry showed mismatch repair deficiency in every enrolled patient. This CDR3 region has 14 residues. Deletions cut 4 bases from V and 8 bases from J, with 18 bases between. Germline loops: CDR1 SGHTS, CDR2 YDEGEE. The sample in question was PBMCs, obtained before pembrolizumab treatment. This TCR came from an adult with mismatch repair-deficient cancer. V usage is TRBV5-8 and J usage is TRBJ1-2, with D possibly TRBD1 on 6 matching bases. As DNA, the CDR3 is TGTGCCAGCAGCGGGGAGTCCAGGGGCTACGGCTACACCTTC. It yields the protein CASSGESRGYGYTF.